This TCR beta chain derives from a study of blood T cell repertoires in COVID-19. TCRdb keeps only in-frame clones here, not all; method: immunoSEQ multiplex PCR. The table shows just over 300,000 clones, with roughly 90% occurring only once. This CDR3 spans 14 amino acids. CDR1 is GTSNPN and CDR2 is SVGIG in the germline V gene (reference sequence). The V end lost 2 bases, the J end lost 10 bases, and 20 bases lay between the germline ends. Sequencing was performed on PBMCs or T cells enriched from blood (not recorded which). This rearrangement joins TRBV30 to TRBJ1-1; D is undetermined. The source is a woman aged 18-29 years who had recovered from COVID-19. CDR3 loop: CAWSPQPGGFSAFF. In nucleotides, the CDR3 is TGTGCCTGGAGTCCTCAGCCGGGAGGGTTTTCAGCTTTCTTT.